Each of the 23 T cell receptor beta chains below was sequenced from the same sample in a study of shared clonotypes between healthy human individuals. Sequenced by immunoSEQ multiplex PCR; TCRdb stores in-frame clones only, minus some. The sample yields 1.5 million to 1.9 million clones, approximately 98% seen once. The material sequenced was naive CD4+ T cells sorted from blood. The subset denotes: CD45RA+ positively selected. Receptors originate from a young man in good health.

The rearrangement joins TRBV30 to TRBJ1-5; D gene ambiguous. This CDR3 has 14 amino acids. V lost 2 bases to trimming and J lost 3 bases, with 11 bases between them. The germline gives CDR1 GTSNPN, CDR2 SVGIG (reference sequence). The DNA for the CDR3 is TGTGCCTGGAGTCCCCGGTCCATCAATCAGCCCCAGCATTTT. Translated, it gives CAWSPRSINQPQHF.

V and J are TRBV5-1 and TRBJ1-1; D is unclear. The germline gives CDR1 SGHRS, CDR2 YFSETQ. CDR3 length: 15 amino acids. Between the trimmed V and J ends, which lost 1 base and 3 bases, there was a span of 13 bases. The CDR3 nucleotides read TGCGCCAGCAGCTTGAACTGGGCGCGTGACACTGAAGCTTTCTTT. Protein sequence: CASSLNWARDTEAFF.

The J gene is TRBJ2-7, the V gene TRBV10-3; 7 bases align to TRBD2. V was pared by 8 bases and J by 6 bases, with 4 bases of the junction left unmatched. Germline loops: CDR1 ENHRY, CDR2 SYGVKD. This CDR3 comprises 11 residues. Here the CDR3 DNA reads TGTGCCATCGGGGAGGGGATCGAGCAGTACTTC. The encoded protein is CAIGEGIEQYF.

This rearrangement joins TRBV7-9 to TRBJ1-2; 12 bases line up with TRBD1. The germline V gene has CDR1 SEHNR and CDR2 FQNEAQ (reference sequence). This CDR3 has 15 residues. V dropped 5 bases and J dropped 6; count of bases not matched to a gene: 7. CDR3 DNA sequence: TGTGCCAGCAGCCAAACCGGGACAGGGGGCGATGGCTACACCTTC. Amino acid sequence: CASSQTGTGGDGYTF.

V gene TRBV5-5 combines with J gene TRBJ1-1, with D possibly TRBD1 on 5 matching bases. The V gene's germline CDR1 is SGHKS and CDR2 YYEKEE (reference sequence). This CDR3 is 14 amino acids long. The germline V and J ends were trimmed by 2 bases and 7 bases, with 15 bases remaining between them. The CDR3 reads CASSFLSGKNEAFF. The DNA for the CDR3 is TGTGCCAGCAGCTTTTTGTCAGGGAAGAATGAAGCTTTCTTT.

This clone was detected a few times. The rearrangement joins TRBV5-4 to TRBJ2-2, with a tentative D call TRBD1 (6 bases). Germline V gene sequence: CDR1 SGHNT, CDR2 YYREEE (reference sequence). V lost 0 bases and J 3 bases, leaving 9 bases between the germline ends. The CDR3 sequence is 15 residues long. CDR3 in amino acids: CASSLVSGDTGELFF. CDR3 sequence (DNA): TGTGCCAGCAGCTTGGTGTCAGGGGACACCGGGGAGCTGTTTTTT.

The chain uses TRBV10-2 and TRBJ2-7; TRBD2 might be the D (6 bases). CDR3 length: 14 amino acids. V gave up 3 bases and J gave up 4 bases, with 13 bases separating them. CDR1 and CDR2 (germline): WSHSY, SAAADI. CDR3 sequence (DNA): TGCGCCAGCAGTGATGCCGGGAGTGAATACGAGCAGTACTTC. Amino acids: CASSDAGSEYEQYF.

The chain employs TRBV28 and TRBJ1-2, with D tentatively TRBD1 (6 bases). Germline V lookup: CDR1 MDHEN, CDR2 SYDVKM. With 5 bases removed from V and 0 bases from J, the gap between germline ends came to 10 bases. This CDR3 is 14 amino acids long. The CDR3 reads CASSTGISNYGYTF. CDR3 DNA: TGTGCCAGCAGTACAGGGATATCTAACTATGGCTACACCTTC.

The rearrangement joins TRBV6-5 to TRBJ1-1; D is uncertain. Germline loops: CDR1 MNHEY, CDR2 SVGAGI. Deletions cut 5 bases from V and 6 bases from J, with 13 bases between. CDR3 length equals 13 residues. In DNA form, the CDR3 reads TGTGCCAGCAGTCCCCAAAGGCAAGCTGAAGCTTTCTTT. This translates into CASSPQRQAEAFF.

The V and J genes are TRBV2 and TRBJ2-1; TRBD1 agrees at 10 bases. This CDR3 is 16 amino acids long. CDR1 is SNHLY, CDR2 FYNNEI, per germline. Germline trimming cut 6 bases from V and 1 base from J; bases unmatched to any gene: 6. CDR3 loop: CASSDRQGASYNEQFF. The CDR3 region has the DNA TGTGCCAGCAGCGACCGACAGGGGGCTTCCTACAATGAGCAGTTCTTC.

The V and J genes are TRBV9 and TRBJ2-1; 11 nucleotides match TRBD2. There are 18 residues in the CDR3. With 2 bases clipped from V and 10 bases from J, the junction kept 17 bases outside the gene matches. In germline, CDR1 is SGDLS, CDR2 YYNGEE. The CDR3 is CASSVTDSRLAGWAEQFF. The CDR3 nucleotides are TGTGCCAGCAGCGTCACCGACTCAAGACTAGCGGGATGGGCCGAGCAGTTCTTC.

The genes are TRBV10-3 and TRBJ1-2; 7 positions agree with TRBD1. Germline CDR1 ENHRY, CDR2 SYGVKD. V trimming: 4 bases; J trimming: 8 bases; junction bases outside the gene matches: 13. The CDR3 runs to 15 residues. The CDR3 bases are TGTGCCATCAGTGTAACTACCGGGACAGCATTCGGCTACACCTTC. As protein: CAISVTTGTAFGYTF.

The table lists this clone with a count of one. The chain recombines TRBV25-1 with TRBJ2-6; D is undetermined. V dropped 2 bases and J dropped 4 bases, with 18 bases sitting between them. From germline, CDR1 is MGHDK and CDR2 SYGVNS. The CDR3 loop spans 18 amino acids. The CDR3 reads CASSEVAGFSSGANVLTF. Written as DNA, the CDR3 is TGTGCCAGCAGTGAAGTGGCAGGATTCTCCTCCGGGGCCAACGTCCTGACTTTC.

CDR3 DNA: TGTGCCTGGAGTGGGCTTAACCAAGTCCATGAAAAACTGTTTTTT. Amino acids: CAWSGLNQVHEKLFF. The chain employs TRBV30 and TRBJ1-4; D is unclear. Trimming shortened V by 1 base and J by 6 bases, and 15 bases separated the two germline ends. The CDR3 runs 15 residues. Per the germline V gene, CDR1 is GTSNPN and CDR2 is SVGIG (reference sequence). Full variable domain (missing parts from reference TRBV30 and TRBJ1-4): SQTIHQWPATLVQPVGSPLSLECTVEGTSNPNLYWYRQAAGRGLQLLFYSVGIGQISSEVPQNLSASRPQDRQFILSSKKLLLSDSGFYLCAWSGLNQVHEKLFFGSGTQLSVL.

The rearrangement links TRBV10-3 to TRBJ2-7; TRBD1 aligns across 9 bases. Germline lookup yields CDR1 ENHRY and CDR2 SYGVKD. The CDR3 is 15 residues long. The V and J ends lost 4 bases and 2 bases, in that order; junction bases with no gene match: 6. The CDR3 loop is CAISGGGDRAYEQYF. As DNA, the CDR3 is TGTGCCATCAGTGGAGGTGGGGACAGGGCCTACGAGCAGTACTTC.

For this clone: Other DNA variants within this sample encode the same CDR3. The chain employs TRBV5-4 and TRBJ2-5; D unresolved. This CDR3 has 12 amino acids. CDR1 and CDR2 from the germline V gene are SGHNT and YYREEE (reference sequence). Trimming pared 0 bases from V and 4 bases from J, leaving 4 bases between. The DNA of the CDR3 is TGTGCCAGCAGCTTGGTAGGAGAGACCCAGTACTTC. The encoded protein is CASSLVGETQYF.

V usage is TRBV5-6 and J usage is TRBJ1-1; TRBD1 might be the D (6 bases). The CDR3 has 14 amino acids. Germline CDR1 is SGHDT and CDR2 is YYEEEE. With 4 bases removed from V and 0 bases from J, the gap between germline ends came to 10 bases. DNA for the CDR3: TGTGCCAGCAGCACGGGACACCTGAACACTGAAGCTTTCTTT. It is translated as CASSTGHLNTEAFF.

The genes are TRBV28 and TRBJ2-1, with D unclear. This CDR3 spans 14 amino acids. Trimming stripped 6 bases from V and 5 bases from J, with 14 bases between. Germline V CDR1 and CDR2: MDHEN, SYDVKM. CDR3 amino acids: CASRNTAGDNEQFF. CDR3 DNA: TGTGCCAGCAGGAATACCGCCGGAGACAATGAGCAGTTCTTC.

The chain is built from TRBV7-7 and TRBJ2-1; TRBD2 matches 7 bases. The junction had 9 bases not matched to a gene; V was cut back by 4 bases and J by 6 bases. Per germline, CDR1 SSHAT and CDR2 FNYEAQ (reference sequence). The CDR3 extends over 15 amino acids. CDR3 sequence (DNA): TGTGCCAGCAGCTGGACTAGAGTTGATTCCAATGAGCAGTTCTTC. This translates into CASSWTRVDSNEQFF.

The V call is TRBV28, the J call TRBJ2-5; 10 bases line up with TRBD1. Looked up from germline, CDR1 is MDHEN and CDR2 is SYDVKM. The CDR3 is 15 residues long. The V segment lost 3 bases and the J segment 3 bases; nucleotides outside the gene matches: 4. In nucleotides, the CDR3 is TGTGCCAGCAGTTTTGGGGACAGGGGAAAAGAGACCCAGTACTTC. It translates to CASSFGDRGKETQYF.

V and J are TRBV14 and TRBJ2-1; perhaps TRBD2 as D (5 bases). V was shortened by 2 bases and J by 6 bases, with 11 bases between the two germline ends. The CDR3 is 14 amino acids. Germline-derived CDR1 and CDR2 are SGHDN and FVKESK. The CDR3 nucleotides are TGTGCCAGCAGCCAACTGAGCGGAACCAATGAGCAGTTCTTC. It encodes CASSQLSGTNEQFF. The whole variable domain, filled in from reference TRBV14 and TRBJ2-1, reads EAGVTQFPSHSVIEKGQTVTLRCDPISGHDNLYWYRRVMGKEIKFLLHFVKESKQDESGMPNNRFLAERTGGTYSTLKVQPAELEDSGVYFCASSQLSGTNEQFFGPGTRLTVL.

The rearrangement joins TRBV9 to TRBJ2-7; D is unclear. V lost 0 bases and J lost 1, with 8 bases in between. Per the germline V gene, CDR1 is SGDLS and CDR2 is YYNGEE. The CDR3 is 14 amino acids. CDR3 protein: CASSVVALSYEQYF. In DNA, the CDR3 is TGTGCCAGCAGCGTAGTAGCCCTATCCTACGAGCAGTACTTC.

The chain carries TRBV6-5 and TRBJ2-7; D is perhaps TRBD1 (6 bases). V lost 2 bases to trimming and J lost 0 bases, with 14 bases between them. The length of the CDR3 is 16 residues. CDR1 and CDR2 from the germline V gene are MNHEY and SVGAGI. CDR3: CASSYDEQGSSYEQYF. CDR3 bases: TGTGCCAGCAGTTACGACGAGCAGGGGAGCTCCTACGAGCAGTACTTC.